A selection of T cell receptor beta chains follows, all from one sample in a study of radiotherapy plus CTLA-4 blockade in lung cancer. Assay used: immunoSEQ multiplex PCR; TCRdb lists only in-frame clones, some missing. The data show 57,000 or so clones, with roughly 77% seen just once and approximately 4.5% held by the top ten. Specimen: peripheral blood, collected from a patient treated with radiotherapy plus ipilimumab. The source of these receptors is a human donor with non-small cell lung cancer who had a complete response to radiotherapy plus ipilimumab. Each CDR3 is given with its conserved first and last residue. A D gene is named only where the DNA matches it firmly. For some rows the clone size is stated as once, few or many, or as a class when expanded; others skip it.

TRBJ2-2,TRBV7-8,once,NA,TGTGCCAGCAGCTTAGCAGGGGACTCACCCACCGGGGAGCTGTTTTTT,CASSLAGDSPTGELFF
TRBJ1-2,TRBV4-2,NA,TRBD1,TGTGCCAGCAGCCAGGAAACAGGGGAATACTATGGCTACACCTTC,CASSQETGEYYGYTF
TRBJ1-6,TRBV9,NA,NA,TGTGCCAGCAGCGTTTCGGGACGGTATAATTCACCCCTCCACTTT,CASSVSGRYNSPLHF
TRBJ2-1,TRBV15,NA,NA,TGTGCCACCAGCAGAGATGGGAACAATGAGCAGTTCTTC,CATSRDGNNEQFF
TRBJ1-4,TRBV30,NA,NA,TGTGCCTGGAGACTCTTCACGGGAGCACAAACGGAAAAACTGTTTTTT,CAWRLFTGAQTEKLFF
TRBJ1-1,TRBV21-1,NA,NA,TGTGCCAGCAGCAAAGGGTGTCGGGGGTTGAACACTGAAGCTTTCTTT,CASSKGCRGLNTEAFF
TRBJ2-2,TRBV10-1,NA,TRBD2,TGCGCCAGCAGCAAGGGACTAGCGGGGGAGGTGGTTACCGGGGAGCTGTTTTTT,CASSKGLAGEVVTGELFF
TRBJ2-3,TRBV6-1,NA,NA,TGTGCCAGCAGTGAATATAAGGCAGATACGCAGTATTTT,CASSEYKADTQYF
TRBJ1-5,TRBV28,NA,NA,TGTGCCAGCAGATCGAGACTATCCCAGCATTTT,CASRSRLSQHF
TRBJ2-1,TRBV19,once,NA,TGTGCCAGTAGTACAGGCCGCCGGAATGAGCAGTTCTTC,CASSTGRRNEQFF
TRBJ2-3,TRBV11-3,once,TRBD2,TGTGCCAGCAGCTCTAGCGGGCCCGGGTGGGATACGCAGTATTTT,CASSSSGPGWDTQYF
TRBJ2-7,TRBV30,NA,NA,TGTGCCTGGAGTGTATACGGCCAGGGTTTATCCTACGAGCAGTACTTC,CAWSVYGQGLSYEQYF
TRBJ2-3,TRBV7-9,NA,NA,TGTGCCAGCAGCTTAGTCCCACAGGATACGCAGTATTTT,CASSLVPQDTQYF
TRBJ2-3,TRBV5-1,once,TRBD1,TGCGCCAGCAGCTTGGCGCCGACAGGGGGCACAGATACGCAGTATTTT,CASSLAPTGGTDTQYF
TRBJ2-3,TRBV6-1,NA,TRBD2,TGTGCCAGCAGTGAAAGCGGGGGGGCCCTAGATACGCAGTATTTT,CASSESGGALDTQYF
TRBJ2-7,TRBV11-2,once,NA,TGTGCCAGCAGAATTCCGACCTACGAGCAGTACTTC,CASRIPTYEQYF
TRBJ1-3,TRBV7-2,NA,NA,TGTGCCAGCAGCTTAGATCGCAGCCGCTCTGGAAACACCATATATTTT,CASSLDRSRSGNTIYF
TRBJ1-5,TRBV7-9,medium-sized,NA,TGTGCCAGCAGCTTTGTGGGCCAGCCCCAGCATTTT,CASSFVGQPQHF
TRBJ2-5,TRBV18,few,NA,TGTGCCAGCTCACAGGGAAACCAAGAGACCCAGTACTTC,CASSQGNQETQYF
TRBJ1-2,TRBV6-6,NA,NA,TGTGCCAGCATAAAAGGACCCAACTATGGCTACACCTTC,CASIKGPNYGYTF
TRBJ1-5,TRBV28,NA,NA,TGTGCCAGCAGCCCCAACAGGGTACCTAATCAGCCCCAGCATTTT,CASSPNRVPNQPQHF
TRBJ1-5,TRBV19,NA,NA,TGTGCCACCGTTGGGGCCGCTAGCAATCAGCCCCAGCATTTT,CATVGAASNQPQHF
TRBJ1-1,TRBV6-4,NA,TRBD1,TGTGCCAGCAGACGGGACAGGGGGACTGAAGCTTTCTTT,CASRRDRGTEAFF
TRBJ1-4,TRBV2,NA,TRBD1,TGTGCCAGCAGTGAATTGGACAGGGTGTCTGAAAAACTGTTTTTT,CASSELDRVSEKLFF
TRBJ2-2,TRBV29-1,once,NA,TGCAGCGTGTACCGGAACACCGGGGAGCTGTTTTTT,CSVYRNTGELFF